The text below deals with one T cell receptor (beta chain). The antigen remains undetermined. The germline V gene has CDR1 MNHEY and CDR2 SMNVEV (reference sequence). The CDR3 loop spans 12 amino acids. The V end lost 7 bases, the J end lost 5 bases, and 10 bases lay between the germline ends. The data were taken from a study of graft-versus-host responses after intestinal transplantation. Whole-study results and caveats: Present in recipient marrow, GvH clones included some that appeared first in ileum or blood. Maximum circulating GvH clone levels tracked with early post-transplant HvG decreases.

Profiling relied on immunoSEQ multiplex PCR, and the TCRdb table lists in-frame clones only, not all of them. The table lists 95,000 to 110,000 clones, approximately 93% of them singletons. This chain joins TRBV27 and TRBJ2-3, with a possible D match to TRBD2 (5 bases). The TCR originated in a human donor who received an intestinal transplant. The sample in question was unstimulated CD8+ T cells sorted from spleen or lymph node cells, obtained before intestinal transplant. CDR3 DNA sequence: TGTGCCAGCATGGAGGCTGGAGATACGCAGTATTTT. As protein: CASMEAGDTQYF.